The 15 T cell receptor delta chains presented below share a single source sample, sequenced in a study of γδ T cells in repeated Plasmodium falciparum infection. TCRdb used CATT to re-call clones from the multiplex PCR reads. This repertoire shows 85,000 to 100,000 delta-chain clones, 0.75% to 1% found once; its top ten account for more than 9%. Bulk repertoires came from Vgamma9/Vdelta2+ or Vdelta2-negative gammadelta T cells flow-sorted from PBMC. Sequenced input: gamma-delta T cells from blood. These receptors were collected from a pool of human donors (malaria-infected and uninfected, not separated).

This clone was seen only a few times. The protein TCRdb gives is from a much larger clone and does not agree with this DNA's translation at residue 15, likely a read error; the protein shown here comes from the DNA. The chain joins TRDV1 to TRDJ1, with 9 bases identical to TRDD3. The J gene was missing in TCRdb and was found by matching the end of the DNA to germline. Germline V gene data show CDR1 as TSWWSYY and CDR2 as QGS. The CDR3 is made up of 19 amino acids. CDR3 DNA: TGTGCTCTTGGGAATTCTGGGTACTGGGGGACAGAATACACCAATAAACTCATCTTT. It yields the protein CALGNSGYWGTEYTNKLIF.

Worth noting for this clone: The protein in TCRdb stems from a much larger clone and differs at residue 16 from this DNA's translation, likely a read error; here the protein is translated from the DNA. The V gene is listed as TRDV1; no J gene was called; the D segment call TRDD3 is taken from the table without a DNA check. CDR1 TSWWSYY and CDR2 QGS come from the germline V gene. This CDR3 region has 18 residues. CDR3 sequence reads: CALGELYWGIRYTDKPIF. CDR3 DNA: TGTGCTCTTGGGGAACTTTACTGGGGGATAAGGTACACCGATAAACCCATCTTT.

Remarks on this clone: A far larger clone lies a single base away; this is likely a read error. Different DNA sequences within this sample yield the same CDR3. CDR3 sequence reads: CALGIFANSYRRWYWSNKLIF. In DNA form, the CDR3 reads TGTGCTCTTGGAATTTTTGCGAATTCCTACCGCCGCTGGTACTGGAGTAATAAACTCATCTTT. J is TRDJ1 and V is TRDV1; 7 bases line up with TRDD2. The J gene was missing in TCRdb and was found by matching the end of the DNA to germline. Trimming removed 6 bases from V and 6 bases from J; junction bases left unmatched: 31. Germline CDR1 reads TSWWSYY; CDR2 reads QGS. CDR3 size: 21 residues.

This clone was picked up many times. The protein in TCRdb stems from a much larger clone and differs at residue 3 from this DNA's translation, likely a read error; here the protein is translated from the DNA. The CDR3 DNA is TGTGCTCCTGGGGATTATTCCTTCTGGGGGATACCAACTACAGCACAACTCTTCTTT. Encoded protein: CAPGDYSFWGIPTTAQLFF. The chain joins TRDV1 to TRDJ2; TRDD3 matches at 11 bases. TCRdb records no J gene; here it was assigned by comparing the DNA to germline. Germline CDR1 TSWWSYY, CDR2 QGS. The CDR3 is made up of 19 amino acids.

This clone was found a few times. TCRdb shows a much larger clone's protein in place of this DNA's translation, and the two differ at residue 12, likely through a read error; the protein shown is translated from the DNA. This same CDR3 is encoded by further DNA sequences in the sample. V and J are TRDV2 and TRDJ1; maybe TRDD3 (6 bases). The CDR3 totals 19 residues. Looked up from germline, CDR1 is GEAIGNYY and CDR2 is EKD. The V end was cut by 3 bases, the J end by 0 bases, with 25 bases between. CDR3 DNA sequence: TGTGCCTGTGACTCTCTAACTGGTGGACAGACTGGGTACACCGATAAACTCATCTTT. This sequence encodes CACDSLTGGQTGYTDKLIF.

To note about this clone: The TCRdb protein, from a much larger clone, departs from this DNA's translation at residue 13, likely by read error; the protein shown derives from the DNA. The V gene is TRDV2, the J gene TRDJ1; perhaps TRDD3 as D (6 bases). No J gene is reported in TCRdb; it was inferred here by comparing the DNA with germline. Germline-derived CDR1 and CDR2 are GEAIGNYY and EKD. V was shortened by 3 bases and J by 0 bases, with 46 bases between the two germline ends. The CDR3 has 26 residues. The CDR3 DNA is TGTGCCTGTGACTACAGGCCTTCTCCATTCCTGGGGAATCGGGGGGTGCCGAAGTTGTACACCGATAAACTCATCTTT. This translates into CACDYRPSPFLGNRGVPKLYTDKLIF.

This clone appeared a few times. The protein recorded in TCRdb matches a much larger clone and deviates from this DNA's translation at residue 10, suggesting a read error; the protein here is obtained by translating the DNA. The V gene is TRDV1, the J gene TRDJ1, with D unclear. The J gene, left out of TCRdb, was set here by checking the DNA against germline. CDR3 size: 16 residues. Germline V gene sequence: CDR1 TSWWSYY, CDR2 QGS. The V end was cut by 2 bases, the J end by 0 bases, with 13 bases between. CDR3: CALGEICPPDTDKLIF. CDR3 nucleotides: TGTGCTCTTGGGGAAATATGCCCGCCAGACACCGATAAACTCATCTTT.

A word on this clone: The protein TCRdb lists belongs to a much larger clone and differs from this DNA's translation at residue 5, which points to a read error; the protein shown is made from the DNA. J is TRDJ1 and V is TRDV2; a weak D match, TRDD3 (6 bases). Here the J gene came from matching the DNA to germline, since TCRdb omits it. The CDR3 runs to 16 residues. CDR1 GEAIGNYY and CDR2 EKD come from the germline V gene. The V end was cut by 3 bases, the J end by 1 base, with 17 bases between. CDR3 coding DNA: TGTGCCTGTGACGCCGTGGGGATGCTAGGCACCGATAAACTCATCTTT. It codes for CACDAVGMLGTDKLIF.

This clone has ten or more counts. This is likely an artifact of a read error, given a far larger clone one base away. The sample contains more than one DNA sequence encoding this CDR3. V gene TRDV3 combines with J gene TRDJ1; D may be TRDD2 or TRDD3 (6 bases each). TCRdb offers no J gene call, so here the DNA was matched to germline to obtain one. The germline V gene has CDR1 TVYSNPD and CDR2 GDNSRS (reference sequence). V gave up 2 bases and J gave up 0 bases, with 22 bases separating them. CDR3 length equals 17 residues. The CDR3 loop is CAFVAQLGAFHTDKLIF. CDR3 coding DNA: TGTGCCTTTGTCGCTCAACTGGGCGCCTTCCACACCGATAAACTCATCTTT.

Turning to this clone: A far bigger clonotype differs at one base, so this is likely a read error. Distinct nucleotide sequences in the sample also encode this CDR3. J is TRDJ2 and V is TRDV1, with 13 bases fitting TRDD3. The J gene is absent in TCRdb and was assigned here via DNA matching to germline. The V and J ends lost 6 bases and 0 bases, in that order; junction bases with no gene match: 28. The CDR3 is 25 residues long. Germline CDR1 TSWWSYY, CDR2 QGS. CDR3 sequence (DNA): TGTGCTCTTGGAGAAGATTCGATTCTCGCCGAACCAACTGGGGGATACGGTACTTTGACAGCACAACTCTTCTTT. It encodes CALGEDSILAEPTGGYGTLTAQLFF.

As concerns this clone: TCRdb shows a much larger clone's protein in place of this DNA's translation, and the two differ at residue 10, likely through a read error; the protein shown is translated from the DNA. This chain links TRDV2 with TRDJ1; 7 bases are shared with TRDD3. Here the J gene was assigned by germline matching of the DNA, as TCRdb has none. Germline V gives CDR1 GEAIGNYY, CDR2 EKD. Trimming cost V 1 base and J 3 bases; bases outside gene matches: 7. This CDR3 is 15 amino acids long. The CDR3 DNA reads as TGTGCCTGTGACACAGTGGGGATAAGTGCCGATAAACTCATCTTT. Its translation: CACDTVGISADKLIF.

This clone came up a few times. The protein given by TCRdb reflects a much larger clone and differs at residue 12 from this DNA's translation, likely from a read error; the protein shown is the DNA's translation. The V call is TRDV2, the J call TRDJ3, with D possibly matching TRDD3 (6 bases). TCRdb records no J gene; here it was assigned by comparing the DNA to germline. The CDR3 is 18 amino acids. CDR1 and CDR2 (germline): GEAIGNYY, EKD. The CDR3 sequence is CAYTLLGSSSWGTRQMFF. The CDR3 region has the DNA TGTGCCTATACTCTCCTGGGGTCCAGCTCCTGGGGCACCCGACAGATGTTTTTC.

With regard to this clone: A far larger clone lies a single base away; this is likely a read error. The same CDR3 arises from other DNA sequences in this sample as well. J is TRDJ1 and V is TRDV1; 11 bases line up with TRDD3. TCRdb lists no J gene, so it was determined here by aligning the DNA to germline. This CDR3 has 27 residues. After removal of 6 bases from V and 1 base from J, the junction contained 40 bases not matched to a gene. CDR1 and CDR2 from the germline V gene are TSWWSYY and QGS. The CDR3 is CALGYISGSERPPLLGDTGATTDKLIF. CDR3 in DNA: TGTGCTCTTGGATACATTTCTGGCTCGGAGAGGCCTCCCCTCTTGGGGGATACGGGTGCGACCACCGATAAACTCATCTTT.

This clone was seen ten or more times. The mismatch at residue 4 between this DNA's translation and the TCRdb protein of a much larger clone likely reflects a read error; the protein shown is translated from the DNA. Written as DNA, the CDR3 is TGTGCCTGTGGCACCGGGATCTGGGGGATACGCGGGTACACCGATAAACTCATCTTT. It codes for CACGTGIWGIRGYTDKLIF. The chain carries TRDV2 and TRDJ1, with 12 bases lining up with TRDD3. The J gene is absent in TCRdb and was assigned here via DNA matching to germline. This CDR3 is built from 19 residues. Germline CDR1 reads GEAIGNYY; CDR2 reads EKD.

This clone was seen a handful of times. Translating this DNA gives a protein that differs at residue 11 from the TCRdb one, which belongs to a much larger clone; a read error is likely, and the protein shown is this translation. The rearrangement joins TRDV2 to TRDJ1; D is uncertain. Because TCRdb records no J gene, it was assigned here through a match of the DNA to germline. Germline CDR1 GEAIGNYY, CDR2 EKD. The CDR3 contains 16 residues. V was pared by 3 bases and J by 4 bases, with 20 bases between. In nucleotides, the CDR3 is TGTGCCTGTGACGGGGTGACCCGATCCAACATCGATAAACTCATCTTT. It translates to CACDGVTRSNIDKLIF.